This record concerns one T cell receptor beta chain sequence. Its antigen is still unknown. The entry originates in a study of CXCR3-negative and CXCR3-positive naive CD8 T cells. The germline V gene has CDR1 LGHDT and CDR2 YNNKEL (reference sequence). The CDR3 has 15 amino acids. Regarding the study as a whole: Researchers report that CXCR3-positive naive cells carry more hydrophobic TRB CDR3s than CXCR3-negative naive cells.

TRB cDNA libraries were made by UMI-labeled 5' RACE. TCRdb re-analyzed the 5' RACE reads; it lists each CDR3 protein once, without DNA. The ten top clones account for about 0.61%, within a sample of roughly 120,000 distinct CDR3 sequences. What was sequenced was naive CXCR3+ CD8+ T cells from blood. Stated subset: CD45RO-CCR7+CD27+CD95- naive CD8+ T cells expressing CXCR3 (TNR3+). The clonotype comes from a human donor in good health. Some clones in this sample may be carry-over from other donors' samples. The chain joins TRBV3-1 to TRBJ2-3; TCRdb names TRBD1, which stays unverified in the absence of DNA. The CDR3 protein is CASSQEQGYTDTQYF.